The 6 T cell receptor beta chains given below trace back to one sample, sequenced in a study of blood T cell repertoires in COVID-19 (dated by TCRdb to the early 2020s). The receptor library was made with the immunoSEQ multiplex PCR assay. What TCRdb holds here is the immuneACCESS table cut down to in-frame rearrangements. Part of the clones is not present; checked against another copy, under half of the missing clones reflect an unresolved V gene, and the others are unexplained. A total of some 290,000 clones appear in this sample, more than 90% of them only once. The ten largest make up less than 4% of the sample. Sample: PBMCs or T cells enriched from blood (not recorded which). The receptors originated from a woman aged 30 to 39 who had been exposed to COVID-19.

The DNA of the CDR3 is TGTGCCAGCACCCAGAACAGATGGGGGGTCGACTATGGCTACACCTTC. Translation: CASTQNRWGVDYGYTF. This chain links TRBV11-2 with TRBJ1-2; possibly TRBD1 for D (5 bases). The V gene's germline CDR1 is SGHAT and CDR2 FQNNGV. V was trimmed by 7 bases and J by 3 bases, leaving 21 bases between them. CDR3 size: 16 residues. The whole variable domain, remainder taken from reference TRBV11-2 and TRBJ1-2, is EAGVAQSPRYKIIEKRQSVAFWCNPISGHATLYWYQQILGQGPKLLIQFQNNGVVDDSQLPKDRFSAERLKGVDSTLKIQPAKLEDSAVYLCASTQNRWGVDYGYTFGSGTRLTVV.

V gene TRBV5-1 combines with J gene TRBJ2-7; no clear D gene. The CDR3 is made up of 14 amino acids. Trimming stripped 0 bases from V and 2 bases from J, with 9 bases between. Germline CDR1 and CDR2: SGHRS and YFSETQ. CDR3 loop: CASSLGGRAYEQYF. The CDR3 nucleotides are TGCGCCAGCAGCTTGGGCGGCAGAGCCTACGAGCAGTACTTC.

The CDR3 nucleotides read TGTGCCAGCTCACCAACAGGCAAAAACATTCAGTACTTC. Translated: CASSPTGKNIQYF. This chain uses TRBV18 with TRBJ2-4; a possible D gene is TRBD1 (5 bases). The V gene lost 2 bases and the J gene lost 3 bases, with 5 bases spanning the gap. This CDR3 has 13 amino acids. CDR1 KGHSH and CDR2 LQKENI come from the germline V gene.

The chain has TRBV29-1 and TRBJ1-2, with unresolved D. The germline CDR1 and CDR2 sequences are SQVTM and ANQGSEA. V lost 4 bases and J 4 bases, leaving 10 bases between the germline ends. There are 12 residues in the CDR3. The CDR3 sequence: CSVGEALYGYTF. The CDR3 bases are TGCAGCGTTGGCGAAGCCCTCTATGGCTACACCTTC. Variable domain in full (rest from reference TRBV29-1 and TRBJ1-2): SAVISQKPSRDICQRGTSLTIQCQVDSQVTMMFWYRQQPGQSLTLIATANQGSEATYESGFVIDKFPISRPNLTFSTLTVSNMSPEDSSIYLCSVGEALYGYTFGSGTRLTVV.

This clone has a single count. V gene TRBV30 combines with J gene TRBJ2-7, with D perhaps TRBD2 (5 bases). Trimming pared 2 bases from V and 5 bases from J, leaving 13 bases between. The CDR3 runs to 13 residues. CDR1 and CDR2 (germline): GTSNPN, SVGIG (reference sequence). This chain's CDR3 is CAWSHGSRHEQYF. DNA for the CDR3: TGTGCCTGGAGTCATGGGAGCCGACACGAGCAGTACTTC. Looking up the rest from reference TRBV30 and TRBJ2-7 gives the full variable domain: SQTIHQWPATLVQPVGSPLSLECTVEGTSNPNLYWYRQAAGRGLQLLFYSVGIGQISSEVPQNLSASRPQDRQFILSSKKLLLSDSGFYLCAWSHGSRHEQYFGPGTRLTVT.

The chain employs TRBV2 and TRBJ1-6; 7 bases align to TRBD1. CDR1 is SNHLY, CDR2 FYNNEI, per germline. V lost 8 bases and J lost 9; bases outside the gene matches: 7. The CDR3 totals 13 residues. CDR3 residues: CASRGQGGSPLHF. The CDR3 nucleotides are TGTGCCAGCCGCGGGCAGGGGGGTTCACCCCTCCACTTT.